This T cell receptor (beta chain) is drawn from a study of T cell responses to AZD1222 COVID-19 vaccine. Germline-derived CDR1 and CDR2 are SGHKS and YYEKEE (reference sequence). The CDR3 contains 13 residues. With 2 bases removed from V and 5 bases from J, the gap between germline ends came to 10 bases. Sequencing used immunoSEQ multiplex PCR; TCRdb keeps in-frame clones, though not all of them. The profile shows 100,000 to 150,000 clones, 80% to 90% of them singletons. The specimen was peripheral blood, collected 28 days after the second AZD1222 dose. The chain carries TRBV5-5 and TRBJ1-1, with unresolved D. The source is an adult who received the AZD1222 COVID-19 vaccine. CDR3 coding DNA: TGTGCCAGCAGCTTCTCCAGTCCTACTGAAGCTTTCTTT. Residues: CASSFSSPTEAFF.